These 25 T cell receptor beta chains came from one sample sequenced in a study of blood T cell repertoires in COVID-19. The table came from immunoSEQ multiplex PCR; TCRdb's copy has only in-frame clones and leaves some out. This table holds 270,000 or so clones, about 90% found once. The material sequenced was PBMCs or T cells enriched from blood (not recorded which). Source of these receptors: a woman in her twenties or thirties with acute COVID-19.

The chain employs TRBV6-4 and TRBJ2-1; the D gene is possibly TRBD2 (6 bases). Germline lookup yields CDR1 MRHNA and CDR2 SNTAGT. Trimming cost V 3 bases and J 1 base, with 13 bases left between them. This CDR3 spans 16 amino acids. CDR3 protein: CASSDSGAGSYNEQFF. In DNA, the CDR3 is TGTGCCAGCAGTGATTCTGGGGCGGGATCCTACAATGAGCAGTTCTTC.

The gene calls are TRBV29-1 and TRBJ2-1, with 8 bases that match TRBD2. The CDR3 runs 14 residues. Per the germline V gene, CDR1 is SQVTM and CDR2 is ANQGSEA. V dropped 6 bases and J dropped 3; count of bases not matched to a gene: 7. CDR3 DNA sequence: TGCAGCGTCGATACTAGCGGTAGCTACAATGAGCAGTTCTTC. Translating it yields CSVDTSGSYNEQFF.

V gene TRBV6-5 combines with J gene TRBJ2-2; TRBD2 aligns across 11 bases. This CDR3 contains 15 residues. Germline values: CDR1 MNHEY, CDR2 SVGAGI. Trimming cost V 6 bases and J 7 bases; bases outside gene matches: 7. As DNA, the CDR3 is TGTGCCAGCAGATTAGCGGGAGGGCCTGGCGGGGAGCTGTTTTTT. Residues: CASRLAGGPGGELFF.

J is TRBJ2-1 and V is TRBV19; 8 bases are shared with TRBD2. The germline gives CDR1 LNHDA, CDR2 SQIVND (reference sequence). CDR3 length: 24 residues. The junction had 37 bases not matched to a gene; V was cut back by 7 bases and J by 5 bases. This chain's CDR3 is CASNALGTQVQAGARNQLDNEQFF. The DNA for the CDR3 is TGTGCCAGTAACGCCCTCGGGACACAAGTACAAGCGGGAGCTCGGAACCAACTGGACAATGAGCAGTTCTTC.

CDR3 bases: TGTGCCAGCAGCCAGCACAGCTACGAGCAGTACTTC. Translation: CASSQHSYEQYF. V and J are TRBV3-1 (or the pseudogene TRBV3-2) and TRBJ2-7; D remains unclear. From germline, CDR1 is LGHDT and CDR2 YNNKEL (reference sequence). This CDR3 has 12 amino acids. V shed 3 bases and J shed 3 bases, with 6 bases lying between them.

The CDR3 bases are TGTGCCAGCAGTCAAACCGGGACAGGGCAAAAACTGTTTTTT. Translation gives CASSQTGTGQKLFF. The rearrangement uses TRBV27 and TRBJ1-4, with 9 nucleotides matching TRBD1. The V segment lost 5 bases and the J segment 9 bases; nucleotides outside the gene matches: 7. Germline V gives CDR1 MNHEY, CDR2 SMNVEV (reference sequence). The CDR3 consists of 14 residues. The entire variable domain, with the rest obtained from reference TRBV27 and TRBJ1-4, is as follows: EAQVTQNPRYLITVTGKKLTVTCSQNMNHEYMSWYRQDPGLGLRQIYYSMNVEVTDKGDVPEGYKVSRKEKRNFPLILESPSPNQTSLYFCASSQTGTGQKLFFGSGTQLSVL.

Turning to this clone: This specimen includes other DNA sequences encoding the same CDR3. The rearrangement links TRBV19 to TRBJ2-7; 7 nucleotides agree with TRBD2. The V gene end was trimmed by 3 bases and the J gene end by 2 bases; junction bases not matched to a gene: 4. The germline V gene encodes CDR1 LNHDA and CDR2 SQIVND (reference sequence). There are 14 residues in the CDR3. CDR3 loop: CASSISSGAYEQYF. DNA of the CDR3: TGTGCCAGTAGTATCTCCAGCGGGGCCTACGAGCAGTACTTC. The whole variable domain, filled in from reference TRBV19 and TRBJ2-7, reads DGGITQSPKYLFRKEGQNVTLSCEQNLNHDAMYWYRQDPGQGLRLIYYSQIVNDFQKGDIAEGYSVSREKKESFPLTVTSAQKNPTAFYLCASSISSGAYEQYFGPGTRLTVT.

The genes are TRBV9 and TRBJ2-7, with TRBD2 identical over 7 bases. Germline CDR1 reads SGDLS; CDR2 reads YYNGEE. This CDR3 is built from 14 residues. V was pared by 4 bases and J by 3 bases, with 7 bases of the junction left unmatched. CDR3 bases: TGTGCCAGCAGCCCAGGGACTACCTACTACGAGCAGTACTTC. It translates to CASSPGTTYYEQYF.

The chain employs TRBV24-1 and TRBJ2-3, with TRBD2 as a possible D gene (5 bases). This CDR3 is built from 13 residues. Trimming shortened V by 9 bases and J by 4 bases, and 13 bases separated the two germline ends. Germline assignment: CDR1 KGHDR and CDR2 SFDVKD. CDR3 residues: CATGLAAADTQYF. CDR3 sequence (DNA): TGTGCCACCGGTCTAGCTGCGGCAGATACGCAGTATTTT.

This chain connects TRBV6-5 to TRBJ2-7, with TRBD1 matching over 7 bases. This CDR3 comprises 13 residues. Germline CDR1 reads MNHEY; CDR2 reads SVGAGI. Trimming at V came to 5 bases and at J to 2 bases, leaving 3 bases not matched to a gene. As DNA, the CDR3 is TGTGCCAGCAGTACCCAGGGGGCCTACGAGCAGTACTTC. Translating gives CASSTQGAYEQYF.

This clone was seen only once. The chain recombines TRBV3-1 (or the pseudogene TRBV3-2) with TRBJ2-1, with 12 nucleotides matching TRBD2. This CDR3 comprises 22 residues. Germline V lookup: CDR1 LGHDT, CDR2 YNNKEL (reference sequence). The V gene end was trimmed by 2 bases and the J gene end by 5 bases; junction bases not matched to a gene: 22. DNA of the CDR3: TGTGCCAGCAGCCAAACCCCGGGACAGGGCTCACGAGGACTAGCGGGAAACAATGAGCAGTTCTTC. Protein: CASSQTPGQGSRGLAGNNEQFF.

This chain connects TRBV28 to TRBJ2-1; 10 nucleotides align to TRBD2. With V trimmed by 4 bases and J by 5 bases, 11 bases remained unmatched. This CDR3 is built from 17 residues. Germline V gives CDR1 MDHEN, CDR2 SYDVKM. The CDR3 DNA reads TGTGCCAGCAGTTCCCGGAGGGGGACTAGCGAACACAATGAGCAGTTCTTC. Its protein is CASSSRRGTSEHNEQFF.

The chain is built from TRBV5-8 and TRBJ1-1; D ambiguous. The CDR3 spans 15 residues. Germline V gene data show CDR1 as SGHTS and CDR2 as YDEGEE. The V end was cut by 3 bases, the J end by 3 bases, with 15 bases between. DNA of the CDR3: TGTGCCAGCAGCTCTAGAGGGTCCCGGGACACTGAAGCTTTCTTT. It specifies CASSSRGSRDTEAFF.

The genes are TRBV24-1 and TRBJ1-2, with TRBD1 matching 11 bases. V was clipped by 7 bases and J by 7 bases; unmatched bases: 1. Germline-derived CDR1 and CDR2 are KGHDR and SFDVKD. This CDR3 has 12 amino acids. The CDR3 protein is CATRDRGLGYTF. The CDR3 nucleotides are TGTGCCACCAGGGACAGGGGGCTTGGCTACACCTTC.

V usage is TRBV7-9 and J usage is TRBJ2-3, with TRBD1 identical over 7 bases. The CDR3 sequence is 15 residues long. Germline CDR1 and CDR2: SEHNR and FQNEAQ (reference sequence). V shed 7 bases and J 2 bases; nucleotides not matched to a gene: 9. The CDR3 spells CASTQGTEYTDTQYF. DNA for the CDR3: TGTGCCAGCACCCAGGGGACAGAATACACAGATACGCAGTATTTT.

The sample holds one count of this clone. J is TRBJ1-1 and V is TRBV4-2; a weak D match, TRBD1 (5 bases). CDR3 length: 12 amino acids. CDR1 is LGHNA, CDR2 YNFKEQ, per germline. The germline V and J ends were trimmed by 3 bases and 6 bases, with 8 bases remaining between them. This CDR3 reads CASSHPGSEAFF. The CDR3 DNA follows: TGTGCCAGCAGCCACCCAGGGTCTGAAGCTTTCTTT.

This chain uses TRBV24-1 with TRBJ2-6; D may be TRBD1 (5 bases). CDR1 and CDR2 from the germline V gene are KGHDR and SFDVKD. This CDR3 has 14 residues. V lost 6 bases, J lost 2 bases, and 7 bases lay in between. CDR3 protein: CATSKGTGANVLTF. Written as DNA, the CDR3 is TGTGCCACCAGTAAGGGGACTGGGGCCAACGTCCTGACTTTC.

The gene calls are TRBV23-1 and TRBJ1-4; 7 nucleotides match TRBD1. TRBV23-1 counts as an open reading frame of uncertain function. There are 16 residues in the CDR3. V lost 7 bases to trimming and J lost 3 bases; unmatched junction nucleotides: 11. The CDR3 sequence is CASTQERDRANEKLFF. The CDR3 coding sequence is TGCGCCAGCACCCAAGAAAGGGACAGAGCTAATGAAAAACTGTTTTTT.

This rearrangement joins TRBV18 to TRBJ2-7; 7 bases align to TRBD1. V trimming: 3 bases; J trimming: 3 bases; junction bases outside the gene matches: 5. Germline V lookup: CDR1 KGHSH, CDR2 LQKENI. The length of the CDR3 is 14 residues. This chain's CDR3 is CASSPQGQYYEQYF. In DNA form, the CDR3 reads TGTGCCAGCTCACCCCAGGGACAGTACTACGAGCAGTACTTC. The entire variable domain, with the rest obtained from reference TRBV18 and TRBJ2-7, is as follows: NAGVMQNPRHLVRRRGQEARLRCSPMKGHSHVYWYRQLPEEGLKFMVYLQKENIIDESGMPKERFSAEFPKEGPSILRIQQVVRGDSAAYFCASSPQGQYYEQYFGPGTRLTVT.

The chain is built from TRBV5-1 and TRBJ2-2, with 7 bases that match TRBD1. Germline V gene sequence: CDR1 SGHRS, CDR2 YFSETQ. Losses at the gene ends were 8 bases for V and 1 base for J; bases not matched to a gene: 5. CDR3 size: 14 residues. DNA of the CDR3: TGCGCCAGTAAAAGACAGGGGAACACCGGGGAGCTGTTTTTT. Protein: CASKRQGNTGELFF.

This clone was recorded once. The chain links TRBV29-1 to TRBJ2-5, with TRBD1 identical over 9 bases. The V segment lost 1 base and the J segment 5 bases; nucleotides outside the gene matches: 8. The germline V gene has CDR1 SQVTM and CDR2 ANQGSEA. The CDR3 loop spans 15 amino acids. As DNA, the CDR3 is TGCAGCGTTGAAGGCGGGACAGGGTCCTTCGAGACCCAGTACTTC. It yields the protein CSVEGGTGSFETQYF.

This chain links TRBV18 with TRBJ2-4, with D perhaps matching TRBD1 (5 bases). This CDR3 is 16 amino acids long. With 0 bases removed from V and 3 bases from J, the gap between germline ends came to 12 bases. Germline V lookup: CDR1 KGHSH, CDR2 LQKENI. CDR3 residues: CASSPPTETLKNIQYF. CDR3 nucleotides: TGTGCCAGCTCACCACCGACAGAAACCCTCAAAAACATTCAGTACTTC.

This chain joins TRBV6-2 or TRBV6-3 and TRBJ2-3; D possibly corresponds to TRBD2 (6 bases). This CDR3 comprises 14 residues. V lost 3 bases to trimming and J lost 6 bases, with 13 bases between them. Germline V CDR1 and CDR2: MNHEY, SVGEGT. CDR3 amino acids: CASSYWDSKDTQYF. In DNA, the CDR3 is TGTGCCAGCAGTTATTGGGACTCAAAGGATACGCAGTATTTT.

CDR3 sequence: CASSLVGQTLSGNTIYF. The DNA for the CDR3 is TGCGCCAGCAGCTTGGTTGGACAGACCCTCTCTGGAAACACCATATATTTT. The chain carries TRBV5-1 and TRBJ1-3, with a possible D match to TRBD1 (6 bases). The germline V and J ends were trimmed by 0 bases and 0 bases, with 13 bases remaining between them. Germline-derived CDR1 and CDR2 are SGHRS and YFSETQ. CDR3 size: 17 residues.

The chain employs TRBV3-1 (or the pseudogene TRBV3-2) and TRBJ2-7; 9 nucleotides line up with TRBD2. Germline V CDR1 and CDR2: LGHDT, YNNKEL (reference sequence). The trim removed 1 base at V and 2 bases at J, leaving 6 bases unmatched. This CDR3 is built from 16 residues. The CDR3 spells CASSQVPAGGTYEQYF. The CDR3 DNA sequence: TGTGCCAGCAGCCAAGTCCCAGCGGGAGGTACCTACGAGCAGTACTTC.